The 14 T cell receptor beta chains below all came from one sample that was sequenced in a study of chemoradiotherapy in HPV16-positive cancers. Generated by immunoSEQ multiplex PCR, the TCRdb table keeps only in-frame clones and is missing some. The sample holds some 17,000 clones; 90% are singletons and the top ten take 13% to 15%. The sample here was blood, taken from a patient who underwent chemoradiotherapy. The origin of the receptors is a human donor with HPV-associated anogenital cancer.

V gene TRBV7-2 combines with J gene TRBJ1-3; 7 bases fit TRBD1. This CDR3 is built from 19 residues. V lost 5 bases and J lost 0; bases outside the gene matches: 16. Germline values: CDR1 SGHTA, CDR2 FQGNSA. This chain's CDR3 is CASSPALPGQRISGNTIYF. Written as DNA, the CDR3 is TGTGCCAGCAGCCCTGCCCTACCGGGACAGCGCATCTCTGGAAACACCATATATTTT. The whole variable domain, filled in from reference TRBV7-2 and TRBJ1-3, reads GAGVSQSPSNKVTEKGKDVELRCDPISGHTALYWYRQSLGQGLEFLIYFQGNSAPDKSGLPSDRFSAERTGGSVSTLTIQRTQQEDSAVYLCASSPALPGQRISGNTIYFGEGSWLTVV.

This chain uses TRBV10-3 with TRBJ2-5; no reliable D call. The CDR3 length is 13 residues. The V gene lost 4 bases and the J gene lost 2 bases, with 8 bases spanning the gap. CDR1 is ENHRY, CDR2 SYGVKD, per germline. The CDR3 DNA follows: TGTGCCATCAGTGCGGCAGGACAAGAGACCCAGTACTTC. Amino acid sequence: CAISAAGQETQYF.

The chain has TRBV6-6 and TRBJ1-1; no clear D. V lost 2 bases and J 4 bases, leaving 5 bases between the germline ends. This CDR3 region has 12 residues. Per the germline V gene, CDR1 is MNHNY and CDR2 is SVGAGI (reference sequence). In DNA form, the CDR3 reads TGTGCCAGCAGTTACGAAAGCACTGAAGCTTTCTTT. Translating gives CASSYESTEAFF.

The J gene is TRBJ1-2, the V gene TRBV19; D remains ambiguous. The V end was cut by 0 bases, the J end by 2 bases, with 7 bases between. CDR3 size: 14 residues. The germline V gene encodes CDR1 LNHDA and CDR2 SQIVND (reference sequence). The CDR3 sequence is CASSIDPANYGYTF. DNA for the CDR3: TGTGCCAGTAGTATAGATCCAGCGAACTATGGCTACACCTTC.

This sequence joins TRBV2 and TRBJ2-5; D call uncertain. The CDR3 covers 10 residues. The germline CDR1 and CDR2 sequences are SNHLY and FYNNEI. V dropped 4 bases and J dropped 8 bases, with 5 bases sitting between them. This CDR3 reads CASSGPTQYF. Written as DNA, the CDR3 is TGTGCCAGCAGTGGGCCTACCCAGTACTTC.

The V gene is TRBV6-5, the J gene TRBJ1-2; 8 positions match TRBD1. J gave up 2 bases and V 4 bases, and 6 bases lay outside the gene matches. This CDR3 is 15 amino acids long. The V gene's germline CDR1 is MNHEY and CDR2 SVGAGI. The CDR3 coding sequence is TGTGCCAGCAGTTCCCGCCGGACAGGGAACTATGGCTACACCTTC. The encoded protein is CASSSRRTGNYGYTF.

J is TRBJ1-2 and V is TRBV9; maybe TRBD1 (6 bases). Looked up from germline, CDR1 is SGDLS and CDR2 is YYNGEE. With 3 bases removed from V and 3 bases from J, the gap between germline ends came to 15 bases. The CDR3 has 15 residues. As DNA, the CDR3 is TGTGCCAGCAGCGGAAGGAGGGGGTCGGACTATGGCTACACCTTC. Protein sequence: CASSGRRGSDYGYTF.

The chain has TRBV4-3 and TRBJ1-1; possibly TRBD1 for D (5 bases). The V end was cut by 1 base, the J end by 12 bases, with 18 bases between. The CDR3 spans 14 residues. Germline-derived CDR1 and CDR2 are LGHNA and YSLEER. The CDR3 region has the DNA TGCGCCAGCAGCCAAGGGGGAGGGACCTCCCAAACTTTCTTT. This gives the protein CASSQGGGTSQTFF.

V gene TRBV11-2 combines with J gene TRBJ2-7; D might be TRBD1 (5 bases). With 5 bases removed from V and 6 bases from J, the gap between germline ends came to 17 bases. This CDR3 is 14 amino acids long. CDR1 and CDR2 (germline): SGHAT, FQNNGV. CDR3 nucleotides: TGTGCCAGCAGCCAATTAACAGGTATTCCCGAGCAGTACTTC. Its protein is CASSQLTGIPEQYF.

The chain is built from TRBV4-3 and TRBJ2-3; D not certain. Trimming cost V 4 bases and J 5 bases, with 13 bases left between them. The germline CDR1 and CDR2 sequences are LGHNA and YSLEER. The CDR3 runs 14 residues. CDR3 nucleotides: TGCGCCAGCAGCCCCCCCATCTCGGGAGATACGCAGTATTTT. This codes for CASSPPISGDTQYF.

V is TRBV5-1 and J is TRBJ2-1; 11 nucleotides match TRBD2. The ends lost 2 bases at V and 2 bases at J; junction bases unmatched: 12. CDR1 is SGHRS, CDR2 YFSETQ, per germline. The CDR3 runs to 19 residues. The CDR3 DNA reads TGCGCCAGCAGCTTTTTTAGCGGGGGGGCCTCGATCGCCTACAATGAGCAGTTCTTC. It codes for CASSFFSGGASIAYNEQFF. The full variable domain, rest sourced from reference TRBV5-1 and TRBJ2-1, is KAGVTQTPRYLIKTRGQQVTLSCSPISGHRSVSWYQQTPGQGLQFLFEYFSETQRNKGNFPGRFSGRQFSNSRSEMNVSTLELGDSALYLCASSFFSGGASIAYNEQFFGPGTRLTVL.

This clone appeared once. V usage is TRBV18 and J usage is TRBJ1-3, with unresolved D. Trimming pared 3 bases from V and 4 bases from J, leaving 7 bases between. The germline V gene encodes CDR1 KGHSH and CDR2 LQKENI. The CDR3 length is 13 residues. CDR3 loop: CASSPDPGNTIYF. The CDR3 DNA is TGTGCCAGCTCACCCGATCCGGGAAACACCATATATTTT.

The rearrangement joins TRBV5-1 to TRBJ2-3, with TRBD1 matching 7 bases. Germline-derived CDR1 and CDR2 are SGHRS and YFSETQ. This CDR3 is 14 amino acids long. V shed 4 bases and J 3 bases; nucleotides not matched to a gene: 5. The CDR3, as DNA: TGCGCCAGCAGCCCGGGACAGACTACAGATACGCAGTATTTT. Residues: CASSPGQTTDTQYF.

The chain employs TRBV19 and TRBJ2-3, with 7 positions matching TRBD2. In germline, CDR1 is LNHDA, CDR2 SQIVND (reference sequence). This CDR3 has 15 residues. The V gene end was trimmed by 6 bases and the J gene end by 4 bases; junction bases not matched to a gene: 10. The DNA for the CDR3 is TGTGCCAGTAGGATCGGGGGGTGGGTTGCAGATACGCAGTATTTT. It encodes CASRIGGWVADTQYF.